This passage covers 11 T cell receptor beta chains from one sample sequenced in a study of blood T cell repertoires in COVID-19. Sequenced by immunoSEQ multiplex PCR; TCRdb stores in-frame clones only, minus some. Altogether some 20,000 clones are present, about nine tenths being singletons, with the ten largest covering roughly 10%. The sequenced sample was peripheral blood. Source of these receptors: a human donor in a cohort sampled during active COVID-19.

The chain has TRBV20-1 and TRBJ2-7, with 8 bases aligning to TRBD2. The germline V gene has CDR1 DFQATT and CDR2 SNEGSKA (reference sequence). CDR3 size: 11 residues. Trimming at V came to 4 bases and at J to 6 bases, leaving 2 bases not matched to a gene. In nucleotides, the CDR3 is TGCAGTGCTACCGGGGGGGGCGAGCAGTACTTC. Translated: CSATGGGEQYF.

The rearrangement joins TRBV18 to TRBJ1-4; D is unclear. Germline V gives CDR1 KGHSH, CDR2 LQKENI. The CDR3 totals 13 residues. Trimming took off 3 bases at V and 4 bases at J, with 6 bases between the two ends. The CDR3 sequence is CASSPEINEKLFF. The DNA for the CDR3 is TGTGCCAGCTCACCTGAGATTAATGAAAAACTGTTTTTT.

The chain couples TRBV9 to TRBJ2-3; 12 nucleotides align to TRBD2. This CDR3 is built from 16 residues. The junction had 7 bases not matched to a gene; V was cut back by 3 bases and J by 5 bases. Germline assignment: CDR1 SGDLS and CDR2 YYNGEE. CDR3 region: CASSGGTSGLGDTQYF. The DNA for the CDR3 is TGTGCCAGCAGCGGGGGGACTAGCGGGTTGGGAGATACGCAGTATTTT.

This chain joins TRBV10-3 and TRBJ2-7; D perhaps matches TRBD2 (5 bases). With 10 bases removed from V and 6 bases from J, the gap between germline ends came to 10 bases. The germline V gene encodes CDR1 ENHRY and CDR2 SYGVKD. The CDR3 runs 10 residues. As DNA, the CDR3 is TGTGCCACCAGAGGAGGCGAGCAGTACTTC. Translation: CATRGGEQYF.

The V and J genes are TRBV25-1 and TRBJ2-7; D gene unclear. From germline, CDR1 is MGHDK and CDR2 SYGVNS. This CDR3 has 15 amino acids. Trimming cost V 6 bases and J 6 bases, with 21 bases left between them. The CDR3 is CASSDFGAVRFEQYF. DNA of the CDR3: TGTGCCAGCAGCGACTTCGGTGCGGTGAGGTTCGAGCAGTACTTC.

In this sample, this clone turned up once. The gene calls are TRBV9 and TRBJ2-3; TRBD1 is a possible D gene (6 bases). Looked up from germline, CDR1 is SGDLS and CDR2 is YYNGEE. The length of the CDR3 is 15 residues. V lost 8 bases and J lost 2, with 18 bases in between. The CDR3, as DNA: TGTGCCAGTACCTCACAGGGAAGTTCCACAGATACGCAGTATTTT. This sequence encodes CASTSQGSSTDTQYF.

This chain uses TRBV19 with TRBJ1-1; 12 bases match TRBD1. Trimming at V came to 3 bases and at J to 5 bases, leaving 7 bases not matched to a gene. This CDR3 is built from 16 residues. Germline CDR1 is LNHDA and CDR2 is SQIVND (reference sequence). The CDR3 loop reads CASSISGTGGGTEAFF. DNA for the CDR3: TGTGCCAGTAGTATCTCCGGGACAGGGGGCGGGACTGAAGCTTTCTTT.

The chain combines TRBV5-8 with TRBJ1-1; D uncertain. With 7 bases removed from V and 0 bases from J, the gap between germline ends came to 13 bases. In germline, CDR1 is SGHTS, CDR2 YDEGEE. CDR3 size: 14 residues. CDR3 loop: CASRPGSVNTEAFF. The CDR3 DNA reads as TGTGCCAGCCGGCCCGGGTCGGTGAACACTGAAGCTTTCTTT.

The chain combines TRBV6-5 with TRBJ1-1, with TRBD1 as a possible D gene (5 bases). Germline CDR1 reads MNHEY; CDR2 reads SVGAGI. Deletions cut 5 bases from V and 1 base from J, with 8 bases between. The CDR3 loop spans 13 amino acids. CDR3 protein: CASSPGGNTEAFF. CDR3 in DNA: TGTGCCAGCAGTCCCGGGGGGAACACTGAAGCTTTCTTT.

The gene calls are TRBV24-1 and TRBJ2-2, with TRBD2 matching over 7 bases. This CDR3 has 15 residues. Germline CDR1 is KGHDR and CDR2 is SFDVKD. V lost 6 bases to trimming and J lost 3 bases; unmatched junction nucleotides: 6. The CDR3: CATSNGGGDTGELFF. The CDR3, as DNA: TGTGCCACCAGTAATGGTGGGGGGGACACCGGGGAGCTGTTTTTT.

The rearrangement uses TRBV18 and TRBJ1-3, with D maybe TRBD1 (6 bases). The CDR3 contains 19 residues. CDR1 KGHSH and CDR2 LQKENI come from the germline V gene. The V end lost 4 bases, the J end lost 4 bases, and 26 bases lay between the germline ends. The CDR3 coding sequence is TGTGCCAGCTCACTCGGTTTAGGGACACGGCGTATTCCCGGAAACACCATATATTTT. Translated, it gives CASSLGLGTRRIPGNTIYF.